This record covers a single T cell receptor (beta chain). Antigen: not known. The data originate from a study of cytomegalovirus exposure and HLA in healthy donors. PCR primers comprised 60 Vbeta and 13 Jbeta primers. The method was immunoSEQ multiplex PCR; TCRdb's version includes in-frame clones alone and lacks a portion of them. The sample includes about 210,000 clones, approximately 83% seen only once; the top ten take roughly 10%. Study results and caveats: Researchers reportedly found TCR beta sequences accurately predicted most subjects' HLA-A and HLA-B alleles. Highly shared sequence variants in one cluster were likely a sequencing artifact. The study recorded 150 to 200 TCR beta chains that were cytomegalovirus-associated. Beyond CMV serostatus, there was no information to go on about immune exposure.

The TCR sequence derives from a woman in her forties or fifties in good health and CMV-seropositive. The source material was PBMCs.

Here the CDR3 reads CASSYSGGRGNTEAFF. In nucleotides, the CDR3 is TGTGCCAGCAGTTACTCCGGGGGACGGGGGAACACTGAAGCTTTCTTT. This chain connects TRBV6-5 to TRBJ1-1, with a tentative D call TRBD1 (5 bases). The CDR3 runs to 16 residues. The ends were cut back, 0 bases at V and 1 base at J, with 12 bases in the middle. From germline, CDR1 is MNHEY and CDR2 SVGAGI.